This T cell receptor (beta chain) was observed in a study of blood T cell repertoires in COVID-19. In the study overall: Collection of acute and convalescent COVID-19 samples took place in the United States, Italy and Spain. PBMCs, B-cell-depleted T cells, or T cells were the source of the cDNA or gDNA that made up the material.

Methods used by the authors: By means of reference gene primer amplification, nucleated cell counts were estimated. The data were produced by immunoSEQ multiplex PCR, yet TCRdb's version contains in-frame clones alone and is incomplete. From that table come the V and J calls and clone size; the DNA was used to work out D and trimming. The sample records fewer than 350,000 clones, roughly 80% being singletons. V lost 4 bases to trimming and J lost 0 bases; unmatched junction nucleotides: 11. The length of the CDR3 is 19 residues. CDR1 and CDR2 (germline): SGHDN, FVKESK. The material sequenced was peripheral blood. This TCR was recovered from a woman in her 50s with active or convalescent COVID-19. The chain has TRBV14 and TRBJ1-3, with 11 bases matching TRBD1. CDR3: CASSPGTGGQLFSGNTIYF. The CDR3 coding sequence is TGTGCCAGCAGCCCTGGGACAGGGGGACAACTATTCTCTGGAAACACCATATATTTT.